The sequence of this TCR beta chain was determined in a study of read filtering for tumor transcriptome and immune sequencing. Study background: The cohort had some 16 men and over eleven women aged about 45 to 80, mean roughly 66 years. RNA-seq yielded only roughly 85 to 1,400 TCR reads, IR-seq about 4 to 11 million. Points from the study as a whole: RNA-seq captured clonotypes less deeply and reliably than IR-seq. Sorted CD138-negative bone marrow cells were not purified T cells.

This clonotype was seen ten or more times. As yet, its antigen is unknown. The CDR3 consists of 14 residues. The V end lost 3 bases, the J end lost 2 bases, and 13 bases lay between the germline ends. Germline loops: CDR1 DFQATT, CDR2 SNEGSKA (reference sequence). Molecular barcoded adaptors covering alpha/delta and beta/gamma chains were used on 400 ng RNA. TCRdb reanalysed the reads using MiXCR and keeps one entry per CDR3 protein. Of more than 30,000 distinct CDR3 sequences listed, roughly an eighth are singletons. This sequence joins TRBV20-1 and TRBJ1-1; perhaps TRBD1 as D (5 bases). The sample consisted of a population of CD138-negative cells sorted from bone marrow. The clonotype comes from a donor over 35 with multiple myeloma. The CDR3 here is CSARDHQGNTEAFF. The CDR3 DNA is TGCAGTGCTAGGGATCATCAGGGAAACACTGAAGCTTTCTTT.